Listed here are 31 T cell receptor beta chains from one sample, sequenced in a study of shared clonotypes between healthy human individuals. Measured with immunoSEQ multiplex PCR; TCRdb has only the in-frame clones, and not every one. The sample records a few million clones, roughly 95% being singletons. Naive CD8 cells were CD45RO-negative, positively selected for CCR7, excluding terminally differentiated effector memory CD45RA+ cells. Source material: naive CD8+ T cells from PBMCs. All receptors derive from a man between 18 and 35 years old in good health. Some clones in this sample may be carry-over from other donors' samples.

This sequence joins TRBV7-9 and TRBJ2-7; TRBD1 or TRBD2 may be the D gene (5 bases each). This CDR3 comprises 15 residues. Trimming stripped 5 bases from V and 1 base from J, with 15 bases between. Germline loops: CDR1 SEHNR, CDR2 FQNEAQ (reference sequence). The CDR3 DNA follows: TGTGCCAGCAGCCCCCGGGTTGGGGGTTCCTACGAGCAGTACTTC. It codes for CASSPRVGGSYEQYF.

About this clone: Other DNA sequences in the sample encode the same CDR3. V gene TRBV29-1 combines with J gene TRBJ2-1, with D perhaps TRBD1 or TRBD2 (6 bases each). CDR1 is SQVTM, CDR2 ANQGSEA, per germline. CDR3 length: 14 residues. Trimming removed 6 bases from V and 0 bases from J, with 12 bases in between. The CDR3 is CSVSGGSSYNEQFF. For the CDR3, the DNA is TGCAGCGTGTCCGGGGGCAGCTCCTACAATGAGCAGTTCTTC.

This rearrangement joins TRBV27 to TRBJ1-1; D possibly corresponds to TRBD1 (5 bases). The CDR3 is made up of 14 amino acids. Germline CDR1 reads MNHEY; CDR2 reads SMNVEV (reference sequence). V dropped 7 bases and J dropped 5 bases, with 17 bases sitting between them. The CDR3 nucleotides read TGTGCCAGCAAGGTCACGGGGGGAGTTACTGAAGCTTTCTTT. This sequence encodes CASKVTGGVTEAFF.

The J gene is TRBJ2-3, the V gene TRBV28; the D is unclear. Germline assignment: CDR1 MDHEN and CDR2 SYDVKM. This CDR3 has 14 amino acids. Trimming pared 1 base from V and 1 base from J, leaving 6 bases between. The CDR3 spells CASSLSPGTDTQYF. In DNA form, the CDR3 reads TGTGCCAGCAGTTTATCTCCTGGCACAGATACGCAGTATTTT.

V is TRBV19 and J is TRBJ2-1; TRBD2 matches 11 bases. Germline loops: CDR1 LNHDA, CDR2 SQIVND (reference sequence). V shed 3 bases and J 10 bases; nucleotides not matched to a gene: 5. The CDR3 contains 14 residues. CDR3 residues: CASSMLGLAVEQFF. CDR3 bases: TGTGCCAGTAGTATGTTGGGACTAGCGGTGGAGCAGTTCTTC.

As for this clone: Other nucleotide sequences in the sample specify the same CDR3. The chain employs TRBV4-1 and TRBJ2-3; D might be TRBD2 (5 bases). The CDR3 is 14 residues long. Germline lookup yields CDR1 MGHRA and CDR2 YSYEKL. The V end lost 3 bases, the J end lost 0 bases, and 7 bases lay between the germline ends. The CDR3 region is CASSQDSSTDTQYF. The CDR3 DNA reads TGCGCCAGCAGCCAGGACTCTAGCACAGATACGCAGTATTTT.

This clone was picked up one time. The V gene is TRBV10-3, the J gene TRBJ1-2; D remains unclear. The germline gives CDR1 ENHRY, CDR2 SYGVKD. Trimming pared 7 bases from V and 4 bases from J, leaving 13 bases between. This CDR3 has 13 residues. The CDR3 loop is CAIMGSEGYGYTF. The CDR3 DNA follows: TGTGCCATCATGGGGTCGGAGGGCTATGGCTACACCTTC.

This clone has just one count. This chain links TRBV28 with TRBJ2-3; 8 bases are shared with TRBD2. From germline, CDR1 is MDHEN and CDR2 SYDVKM. This CDR3 contains 13 residues. V lost 8 bases and J lost 3; bases outside the gene matches: 4. The CDR3 region has the DNA TGTGCCAGCCGGGGCGGGAGGACAGATACGCAGTATTTT. It translates to CASRGGRTDTQYF.

V is TRBV7-8 and J is TRBJ2-1, with 7 bases fitting TRBD2. Trimming removed 2 bases from V and 2 bases from J; junction bases left unmatched: 9. CDR1 is SGHVS, CDR2 FQNEAQ, per germline. This CDR3 is 17 amino acids long. The CDR3 sequence is CASSLQHPSGTYNEQFF. The CDR3 coding sequence is TGTGCCAGCAGCTTACAACATCCTAGCGGAACCTACAATGAGCAGTTCTTC.

The rearrangement links TRBV11-2 to TRBJ2-7; D is undetermined. V shed 5 bases and J shed 2 bases, with 7 bases lying between them. CDR1 and CDR2 from the germline V gene are SGHAT and FQNNGV. This CDR3 region has 12 residues. This CDR3 is CASSPRPYEQYF. DNA of the CDR3: TGTGCCAGCAGCCCTCGTCCCTACGAGCAGTACTTC. Supplemented by reference TRBV11-2 and TRBJ2-7, the full variable domain reads EAGVAQSPRYKIIEKRQSVAFWCNPISGHATLYWYQQILGQGPKLLIQFQNNGVVDDSQLPKDRFSAERLKGVDSTLKIQPAKLEDSAVYLCASSPRPYEQYFGPGTRLTVT.

V gene TRBV15 combines with J gene TRBJ2-1, with D maybe TRBD2 (5 bases). This CDR3 has 12 residues. The germline V gene encodes CDR1 LNHNV and CDR2 YYDKDF (reference sequence). The V gene lost 4 bases and the J gene lost 8 bases, with 9 bases spanning the gap. CDR3 nucleotide sequence: TGTGCCACCAGCACCCCGGGATATGAGCAGTTCTTC. It translates to CATSTPGYEQFF.

The V and J genes are TRBV29-1 and TRBJ2-1; either TRBD1 or TRBD2 may fit D (5 bases each). Germline-derived CDR1 and CDR2 are SQVTM and ANQGSEA. The germline V and J ends were trimmed by 8 bases and 4 bases, with 15 bases remaining between them. The CDR3 totals 13 residues. Here the CDR3 reads CSTPGQGYNEQFF. Written as DNA, the CDR3 is TGCAGCACGCCGGGGCAGGGATACAATGAGCAGTTCTTC.

The chain carries TRBV7-8 and TRBJ1-1, with D perhaps matching TRBD1 (6 bases). Trimming stripped 0 bases from V and 7 bases from J, with 15 bases between. Germline CDR1 SGHVS, CDR2 FQNEAQ. The CDR3 length is 15 residues. The CDR3 nucleotides are TGTGCCAGCAGCTTAGCGTTCTTCTCAGGGGATGAAGCTTTCTTT. Translation: CASSLAFFSGDEAFF.

This chain links TRBV27 with TRBJ1-1; D is ambiguous. Germline CDR1 MNHEY, CDR2 SMNVEV (reference sequence). V gave up 2 bases and J gave up 5 bases, with 12 bases separating them. The CDR3 is made up of 14 amino acids. CDR3 in DNA: TGTGCCAGCAGTTTAGAAACGGACGGAACTGAAGCTTTCTTT. It codes for CASSLETDGTEAFF.

A word on this clone: Other DNA sequences in the same sample also yield this CDR3. The CDR3 protein is CASSQDRASGSYNEQFF. The CDR3 DNA reads as TGCGCCAGCAGCCAAGATAGGGCTAGCGGATCCTACAATGAGCAGTTCTTC. The rearrangement links TRBV4-1 to TRBJ2-1, with 7 bases lining up with TRBD2. This CDR3 is built from 17 residues. Germline V CDR1 and CDR2: MGHRA, YSYEKL. The J segment lost 1 base and the V segment lost 0 bases, leaving 6 bases of the junction unmatched.

The J gene is TRBJ2-1, the V gene TRBV19; 7 nucleotides agree with TRBD1. Germline V gene sequence: CDR1 LNHDA, CDR2 SQIVND (reference sequence). The trim removed 7 bases at V and 7 bases at J, leaving 10 bases unmatched. The CDR3 sequence is 14 residues long. CDR3 sequence: CASNPPGGRNEQFF. The CDR3, as DNA: TGTGCCAGTAACCCACCAGGGGGTAGAAATGAGCAGTTCTTC.

The genes are TRBV28 and TRBJ2-7, with 8 bases identical to TRBD2. The V gene's germline CDR1 is MDHEN and CDR2 SYDVKM. CDR3 length: 16 amino acids. The junction had 12 bases not matched to a gene; V was cut back by 6 bases and J by 2 bases. The CDR3 DNA is TGTGCCAGCAGACTCAGGGAGCGGGAGTTACCCTACGAGCAGTACTTC. It yields the protein CASRLRERELPYEQYF.

The chain employs TRBV27 and TRBJ1-2; D not resolved. V was trimmed by 1 base and J by 13 bases, leaving 19 bases between them. Germline CDR1 is MNHEY and CDR2 is SMNVEV (reference sequence). The CDR3 is 14 residues long. CDR3 nucleotides: TGTGCCAGCAGTTTATATTACGGTACGGGGTCTTGCACCTTC. Translated: CASSLYYGTGSCTF.

Concerning this clone: Other nucleotide sequences in the sample specify the same CDR3. The genes are TRBV5-4 and TRBJ1-1; D is undetermined. CDR3 length: 13 residues. The V gene lost 0 bases and the J gene lost 2 bases, with 5 bases spanning the gap. CDR1 SGHNT and CDR2 YYREEE come from the germline V gene (reference sequence). The CDR3 nucleotides read TGTGCCAGCAGCTTGGGCGGTAACACTGAAGCTTTCTTT. Its translation is CASSLGGNTEAFF.

A word on this clone: This sample also contains other DNA sequences that code for the same CDR3. The V gene is TRBV27, the J gene TRBJ2-7; D uncertain. This CDR3 comprises 13 residues. Germline-derived CDR1 and CDR2 are MNHEY and SMNVEV (reference sequence). V lost 6 bases and J lost 0, with 9 bases in between. CDR3: CASRPDSSYEQYF. CDR3 nucleotides: TGTGCCAGCAGGCCTGATAGCTCCTACGAGCAGTACTTC.

The chain carries TRBV4-1 and TRBJ1-2, with D possibly matching TRBD1 (5 bases). Trimming removed 1 base from V and 8 bases from J, with 8 bases in between. Germline V gene data show CDR1 as MGHRA and CDR2 as YSYEKL. The CDR3 contains 12 residues. DNA of the CDR3: TGCGCCAGCAGCCAAGGCCGGGGGGGCTACACCTTC. Translating it yields CASSQGRGGYTF.

The chain links TRBV2 to TRBJ2-7, with 13 bases lining up with TRBD2. From germline, CDR1 is SNHLY and CDR2 FYNNEI. The CDR3 covers 17 residues. Unmatched junction bases numbered 8, after V lost 6 bases and J lost 0 bases. The CDR3 loop is CASRGTSGNRGSYEQYF. The CDR3, as DNA: TGTGCCAGCAGGGGGACTAGCGGGAATCGCGGCTCCTACGAGCAGTACTTC.

Regarding this clone: The same CDR3 arises from other DNA sequences in this sample as well. The V and J genes are TRBV28 and TRBJ1-1; a weak D match, TRBD1 (5 bases). V shed 1 base and J shed 1 base, with 7 bases lying between them. The CDR3 contains 14 residues. Germline V gene sequence: CDR1 MDHEN, CDR2 SYDVKM. The CDR3 DNA reads as TGTGCCAGCAGTTTATTAACAGGGAACACTGAAGCTTTCTTT. Amino acid sequence: CASSLLTGNTEAFF. Combining the CDR3 with reference TRBV28 and TRBJ1-1 gives the whole variable domain DVKVTQSSRYLVKRTGEKVFLECVQDMDHENMFWYRQDPGLGLRLIYFSYDVKMKEKGDIPEGYSVSREKKERFSLILESASTNQTSMYLCASSLLTGNTEAFFGQGTRLTVV.

The CDR3 DNA is TGCGCCAGCAGTGAGTCAAGGGGAGGCACTGAAGCTTTCTTT. Its protein is CASSESRGGTEAFF. The V and J genes are TRBV10-2 and TRBJ1-1; weak D call: TRBD1 (5 bases). The CDR3 sequence is 14 residues long. V shed 0 bases and J shed 4 bases, with 9 bases lying between them. Germline CDR1 is WSHSY and CDR2 is SAAADI.

The chain combines TRBV28 with TRBJ1-1; D unresolved. The CDR3 is made up of 15 amino acids. V was shortened by 3 bases and J by 3 bases, with 14 bases between the two germline ends. Germline CDR1 MDHEN, CDR2 SYDVKM. This CDR3 reads CASSFRIGSDTEAFF. Written as DNA, the CDR3 is TGTGCCAGCAGTTTCAGGATAGGGTCTGACACTGAAGCTTTCTTT.

V gene TRBV28 combines with J gene TRBJ1-1; D remains unclear. CDR1 is MDHEN, CDR2 SYDVKM, per germline. There are 15 residues in the CDR3. V was pared by 2 bases and J by 6 bases, with 16 bases between. CDR3 region: CASSLRGRMIPEAFF. Here the CDR3 DNA reads TGTGCCAGCAGTTTAAGAGGCAGAATGATACCTGAAGCTTTCTTT.

The chain is built from TRBV29-1 and TRBJ2-7; the D gene is possibly TRBD2 (6 bases). The CDR3 totals 14 residues. The V end lost 6 bases, the J end lost 2 bases, and 17 bases lay between the germline ends. Germline V gene data show CDR1 as SQVTM and CDR2 as ANQGSEA. In DNA form, the CDR3 reads TGCAGCGTGACGTCTAGCGTTCCCACCTACGAGCAGTACTTC. Residues: CSVTSSVPTYEQYF.

The chain combines TRBV11-3 with TRBJ1-3; 9 bases map to TRBD1. Trimming removed 11 bases from V and 1 base from J; junction bases left unmatched: 3. The CDR3 consists of 13 residues. CDR1 SGHNT and CDR2 YENEEA come from the germline V gene. The CDR3 nucleotides are TGTGCCGGGGACAGGGCTTCTGGAAACACCATATATTTT. Protein: CAGDRASGNTIYF.

The rearrangement joins TRBV28 to TRBJ2-7; no clear D gene. The CDR3 has 14 residues. Germline V gene sequence: CDR1 MDHEN, CDR2 SYDVKM. Trimming removed 5 bases at V and 2 bases at J, with 13 bases between. This CDR3 reads CASSPRTLTYEQYF. The CDR3 DNA reads TGTGCCAGCAGTCCGAGGACGTTAACCTACGAGCAGTACTTC.

This sequence joins TRBV28 and TRBJ2-3; 11 bases map to TRBD2. Looked up from germline, CDR1 is MDHEN and CDR2 is SYDVKM. The length of the CDR3 is 19 residues. Unmatched junction bases numbered 15, after V lost 0 bases and J lost 7 bases. CDR3 bases: TGTGCCAGCAGTTTATGGGGTCGGACTAGCGGGTCACGGGTCAATACGCAGTATTTT. Protein: CASSLWGRTSGSRVNTQYF.

The table lists this clone with a few counts. The rearrangement uses TRBV29-1 and TRBJ1-1; unclear D gene. Trimming removed 4 bases at V and 6 bases at J, with 15 bases between. Germline V gene lookup returns CDR1 SQVTM and CDR2 ANQGSEA. The CDR3 loop spans 13 amino acids. The CDR3 sequence: CSVGGTSASEAFF. DNA for the CDR3: TGCAGCGTTGGTGGAACATCGGCTTCTGAAGCTTTCTTT.